Listed below are T cell receptor beta chains from one sample, sequenced in a study of blood T cell repertoires in COVID-19. TCRdb's table, derived via immunoSEQ multiplex PCR, lists solely in-frame clones and lacks some. This sample yields 310,000 or so clones, of which 80% to 90% are seen a single time; 5% to 7% belongs to the top ten. The sequenced sample was peripheral blood. The receptors come from a man between 18 and 35 years old who had recovered from COVID-19. CDR3s include the opening cysteine and the closing phenylalanine or tryptophan. D genes are given only for firm matches. Clone size appears in some rows only: once, few, many, or a class for an expanded clone.

d_gene	v_gene	j_gene	abundance	CDR3aa	CDR3nt
NA	TRBV29-1	TRBJ1-1	NA	CSVEIGQVNTEAFF	TGCAGCGTTGAAATAGGACAAGTGAACACTGAAGCTTTCTTT
NA	TRBV14	TRBJ1-1	NA	CASSHGGPNTEAFF	TGTGCCAGCAGCCATGGGGGCCCGAACACTGAAGCTTTCTTT
NA	TRBV6-5	TRBJ1-2	NA	CASRPQGKAYGYTF	TGTGCCAGCAGACCTCAGGGGAAAGCCTATGGCTACACCTTC
NA	TRBV6-5	TRBJ1-4	NA	CASSPTATNEKLFF	TGTGCCAGCAGTCCGACAGCAACTAATGAAAAACTGTTTTTT
NA	TRBV2	TRBJ1-2	NA	CASSEGALGGNYGYTF	TGTGCCAGCAGTGAAGGGGCCCTCGGGGGAAACTATGGCTACACCTTC
NA	TRBV29-1	TRBJ2-7	NA	CSVNHNYEQYF	TGCAGCGTGAACCACAACTACGAGCAGTACTTC
TRBD1	TRBV2	TRBJ1-5	NA	CASSGDSLSNQPQHF	TGTGCCAGCAGTGGGGACAGTCTGAGCAATCAGCCCCAGCATTTT
TRBD1	TRBV28	TRBJ1-1	NA	CASSLIQGQGLMNTEAFF	TGTGCCAGCAGTTTAATCCAGGGACAGGGGTTAATGAACACTGAAGCTTTCTTT
NA	TRBV5-1	TRBJ2-5	NA	CASSFGVQETQYF	TGCGCCAGCAGCTTCGGGGTTCAAGAGACCCAGTACTTC
NA	TRBV19	TRBJ1-1	NA	CASTTGGTEAFF	TGTGCCAGTACCACGGGGGGCACTGAAGCTTTCTTT
NA	TRBV4-1	TRBJ2-1	few	CASSQHDIVSYNEQFF	TGCGCCAGCAGCCAACACGACATCGTCTCCTACAATGAGCAGTTCTTC
NA	TRBV2	TRBJ2-6	NA	CASSGGAGANVLTF	TGTGCCAGCAGTGGTGGAGCTGGGGCCAACGTCCTGACTTTC
NA	TRBV7-2	TRBJ1-5	NA	CASSTSGESNQPQHF	TGTGCCAGCAGCACATCGGGGGAGAGCAATCAGCCCCAGCATTTT
TRBD1	TRBV5-1	TRBJ2-1	once	CASNEGASSYNEQFF	TGCGCCAGCAACGAGGGGGCCAGCTCCTACAATGAGCAGTTCTTC
TRBD1	TRBV6-2/TRBV6-3	TRBJ1-2	NA	CASSWGQGPNYGYTF	TGTGCCAGCAGTTGGGGACAGGGGCCTAACTATGGCTACACCTTC
TRBD2	TRBV29-1	TRBJ2-5	NA	CSVEGASGGPQYF	TGCAGCGTCGAGGGGGCTAGCGGGGGGCCTCAGTACTTC
TRBD1	TRBV2	TRBJ1-1	NA	CASRPRGVMSTEAFF	TGTGCCAGCAGGCCCAGGGGGGTAATGAGCACTGAAGCTTTCTTT
NA	TRBV3-1/TRBV3-2	TRBJ2-1	NA	CASTRDIGSYNEQFF	TGTGCCAGCACAAGGGACATAGGTTCCTACAATGAGCAGTTCTTC
NA	TRBV6-5	TRBJ1-1	NA	CASSYLAGNTEAFF	TGTGCCAGCAGTTACTTAGCGGGGAACACTGAAGCTTTCTTT
NA	TRBV19	TRBJ2-5	NA	CASSLGVGGYQETQYF	TGTGCCAGTAGTCTAGGAGTCGGAGGGTACCAAGAGACCCAGTACTTC
NA	TRBV7-8	TRBJ1-5	once	CASTPQTQDSNQPQHF	TGTGCCAGCACCCCCCAGACACAAGATAGCAATCAGCCCCAGCATTTT
NA	TRBV12-2	TRBJ2-7	once	CASRLVTGTAIYEQYF	TGTGCAAGTCGCTTAGTAACCGGGACAGCAATTTACGAGCAGTACTTC
TRBD2	TRBV29-1	TRBJ2-1	NA	CSVLAIKPGLATNEQFF	TGCAGCGTTCTAGCGATTAAACCGGGACTAGCGACCAATGAGCAGTTCTTC
TRBD2	TRBV4-1	TRBJ2-1	NA	CASSHNPGTSSYNEQFF	TGCGCCAGCAGCCACAACCCGGGGACTAGCTCCTACAATGAGCAGTTCTTC
NA	TRBV9	TRBJ1-2	NA	CASSVGGSYGYTF	TGTGCCAGCAGCGTAGGAGGCAGCTATGGCTACACCTTC
TRBD1	TRBV6-2/TRBV6-3	TRBJ1-1	NA	CASSYGTGNTEAFF	TGTGCCAGCAGTTACGGGACAGGGAACACTGAAGCTTTCTTT